Listed below are T cell receptor beta chains from one sample, sequenced in a study of blood T cells in healthy people across ages. TCRdb processed the 5' RACE reads anew with MiXCR; each CDR3 protein has one entry. The sample lists around 2 million distinct CDR3 sequences, about two fifths seen once, with roughly 24% in the top ten. The sequenced sample was blood. These receptors all come from a human donor in good health. The CDR3 runs from the conserved cysteine through the conserved F or W. Each record gives: D gene, J gene, clone size, V gene, CDR3 protein, CDR3 DNA. The D gene is left open where the match is weak. A row's size may be missing; if present it is once, few, many or a size class.

d_gene: NA
j_gene: TRBJ1-1
abundance: NA
v_gene: TRBV10-3
CDR3aa: CAISGRMNTEAFF
CDR3nt: TGTGCCATCAGTGGGCGAATGAACACTGAAGCTTTCTTT

d_gene: TRBD2
j_gene: TRBJ2-1
abundance: NA
v_gene: TRBV20-1
CDR3aa: CSAIQGLAPDEQFF
CDR3nt: TGCAGTGCTATACAGGGACTAGCTCCCGATGAGCAGTTCTTC

d_gene: NA
j_gene: TRBJ2-7
abundance: NA
v_gene: TRBV20-1
CDR3aa: CSAPRVSGEQYF
CDR3nt: TGCAGTGCCCCGCGGGTATCGGGAGAGCAGTACTTC

d_gene: TRBD2
j_gene: TRBJ2-1
abundance: NA
v_gene: TRBV6-2/TRBV6-3
CDR3aa: CASARGGSSNEQFF
CDR3nt: TGTGCCAGTGCCCGGGGGGGCAGTTCCAATGAGCAGTTCTTC

d_gene: NA
j_gene: TRBJ2-5
abundance: NA
v_gene: TRBV5-6
CDR3aa: CASSPFWDTIQETQYF
CDR3nt: TGTGCCAGCAGCCCCTTTTGGGACACCATACAAGAGACCCAGTACTTC

d_gene: NA
j_gene: TRBJ2-5
abundance: NA
v_gene: TRBV11-2
CDR3aa: CASSTGQRSQETQYF
CDR3nt: TGTGCCAGCAGCACTGGACAGCGTTCTCAAGAGACCCAGTACTTC

d_gene: TRBD1
j_gene: TRBJ2-7
abundance: NA
v_gene: TRBV5-1
CDR3aa: CASSSGQGSSQYEQYF
CDR3nt: TGCGCCAGTAGCTCCGGACAGGGGAGCTCACAGTACGAGCAGTACTTC

d_gene: NA
j_gene: TRBJ2-1
abundance: few
v_gene: TRBV11-2
CDR3aa: CASSQFTGFEQFF
CDR3nt: TGTGCCAGCAGCCAATTTACAGGGTTTGAGCAGTTCTTC

d_gene: NA
j_gene: TRBJ1-2
abundance: NA
v_gene: TRBV7-9
CDR3aa: CASSSPDSPYGYTF
CDR3nt: TGTGCCAGCAGCTCCCCGGACAGTCCCTATGGCTACACCTTC

d_gene: NA
j_gene: TRBJ2-5
abundance: NA
v_gene: TRBV27
CDR3aa: CASTGVKETQYF
CDR3nt: TGTGCCAGCACAGGGGTTAAAGAGACCCAGTACTTC

d_gene: NA
j_gene: TRBJ1-1
abundance: NA
v_gene: TRBV7-2
CDR3aa: CASSEDWGAEAFF
CDR3nt: TGTGCCAGCAGCGAGGACTGGGGAGCTGAAGCTTTCTTT

d_gene: TRBD2
j_gene: TRBJ2-1
abundance: few
v_gene: TRBV24-1
CDR3aa: CATSHSGGEGQFF
CDR3nt: TGTGCCACCAGTCATAGCGGGGGGGAGGGGCAGTTCTTC

d_gene: TRBD1
j_gene: TRBJ1-2
abundance: NA
v_gene: TRBV7-9
CDR3aa: CASSNQGQNYGYTF
CDR3nt: TGTGCCAGCAGCAATCAGGGACAGAACTATGGCTACACCTTC

d_gene: NA
j_gene: TRBJ2-7
abundance: few
v_gene: TRBV6-1
CDR3aa: CASSVTSGTHTTYEQYF
CDR3nt: TGTGCCAGCAGTGTAACCTCCGGGACACATACCACCTACGAGCAGTACTTC

d_gene: TRBD1
j_gene: TRBJ2-5
abundance: few
v_gene: TRBV3-1
CDR3aa: CASSQKAGTGLETQYF
CDR3nt: TGTGCCAGCAGCCAAAAGGCCGGGACAGGGTTAGAGACCCAGTACTTC

d_gene: TRBD1
j_gene: TRBJ2-3
abundance: few
v_gene: TRBV4-2
CDR3aa: CASSPGQGWNTQYF
CDR3nt: TGTGCCAGCAGTCCGGGACAGGGGTGGAATACGCAGTATTTT

d_gene: TRBD1
j_gene: TRBJ2-3
abundance: NA
v_gene: TRBV5-1
CDR3aa: CASSWTGETDTQYF
CDR3nt: TGCGCCAGCAGCTGGACAGGGGAGACAGATACGCAGTATTTT

d_gene: TRBD1
j_gene: TRBJ2-7
abundance: few
v_gene: TRBV4-1
CDR3aa: CASSQGTGLEFYEQYF
CDR3nt: TGCGCCAGCAGCCAAGGGACAGGTTTGGAGTTCTACGAGCAGTACTTC

d_gene: NA
j_gene: TRBJ2-2
abundance: few
v_gene: TRBV29-1
CDR3aa: CSVLTGELFF
CDR3nt: TGCAGCGTTCTAACCGGGGAGCTGTTTTTT

d_gene: TRBD1
j_gene: TRBJ2-2
abundance: NA
v_gene: TRBV5-5
CDR3aa: CASSAPGQGFGELFF
CDR3nt: TGTGCCAGCAGCGCCCCGGGACAGGGGTTCGGGGAGCTGTTTTTT

d_gene: TRBD1
j_gene: TRBJ2-1
abundance: NA
v_gene: TRBV12-3/TRBV12-4
CDR3aa: CASSLDTGGFYNEQFF
CDR3nt: TGTGCCAGCAGTTTAGATACAGGGGGCTTCTACAATGAGCAGTTCTTC

d_gene: NA
j_gene: TRBJ1-1
abundance: NA
v_gene: TRBV12-3/TRBV12-4
CDR3aa: CASSLLAGAQAFF
CDR3nt: TGTGCCAGCAGTTTGTTGGCAGGGGCGCAAGCTTTCTTT

d_gene: NA
j_gene: TRBJ2-7
abundance: few
v_gene: TRBV20-1
CDR3aa: CSARGDLGTYEQYF
CDR3nt: TGCAGTGCTAGAGGGGATCTGGGAACCTACGAGCAGTACTTC

d_gene: NA
j_gene: TRBJ1-1
abundance: NA
v_gene: TRBV21-1
CDR3aa: CASSKAGTPREINTEAFF
CDR3nt: TGTGCCAGCAGCAAAGCAGGTACACCCAGGGAAATAAACACTGAAGCTTTCTTT

d_gene: NA
j_gene: TRBJ1-1
abundance: NA
v_gene: TRBV13
CDR3aa: CASSPQRGAFF
CDR3nt: TGTGCCAGCAGCCCCCAGAGGGGAGCTTTCTTC

d_gene: TRBD2
j_gene: TRBJ2-7
abundance: few
v_gene: TRBV5-1
CDR3aa: CASRPALAGGREQYF
CDR3nt: TGCGCCAGCAGACCCGCACTAGCGGGGGGGCGGGAGCAGTACTTC

d_gene: TRBD1
j_gene: TRBJ1-1
abundance: NA
v_gene: TRBV15
CDR3aa: CATSTDRAGANTEAFF
CDR3nt: TGTGCCACCAGCACAGACAGGGCCGGAGCGAACACTGAAGCTTTCTTT

d_gene: TRBD1
j_gene: TRBJ2-3
abundance: NA
v_gene: TRBV24-1
CDR3aa: CATSESGTGARTDTQYF
CDR3nt: TGTGCCACCAGTGAATCCGGGACAGGGGCCCGCACAGATACGCAGTATTTT

d_gene: TRBD1
j_gene: TRBJ2-7
abundance: NA
v_gene: TRBV3-1
CDR3aa: CASSTRTGYNEQYF
CDR3nt: TGTGCCAGCAGCACCCGGACAGGGTATAACGAGCAGTACTTC

d_gene: NA
j_gene: TRBJ1-2
abundance: NA
v_gene: TRBV4-2
CDR3aa: CASSQDVGGLANYGYTF
CDR3nt: TGTGCCAGCAGCCAAGATGTGGGGGGCTTAGCTAACTATGGCTACACCTTC

d_gene: NA
j_gene: TRBJ1-2
abundance: few
v_gene: TRBV6-1
CDR3aa: CASSEGRVHLYGYTF
CDR3nt: TGTGCCAGCAGTGAAGGCAGGGTCCATCTATATGGCTACACCTTC

d_gene: NA
j_gene: TRBJ2-1
abundance: few
v_gene: TRBV7-9
CDR3aa: CASSSPGGFEQFF
CDR3nt: TGTGCCAGCAGCTCCCCGGGGGGCTTTGAGCAGTTCTTC

d_gene: NA
j_gene: TRBJ2-7
abundance: NA
v_gene: TRBV7-3
CDR3aa: CASSPVPGYEQYF
CDR3nt: TGTGCCAGCAGCCCCGTCCCGGGCTACGAGCAGTACTTC

d_gene: NA
j_gene: TRBJ1-2
abundance: few
v_gene: TRBV20-1
CDR3aa: CSARKDLANYGYTF
CDR3nt: TGCAGTGCTAGGAAGGATTTAGCTAACTATGGCTACACCTTC

d_gene: TRBD2
j_gene: TRBJ2-7
abundance: NA
v_gene: TRBV7-9
CDR3aa: CASSSYSGDQYF
CDR3nt: TGTGCCAGCAGCTCCTATAGCGGGGACCAGTACTTC

d_gene: NA
j_gene: TRBJ1-1
abundance: NA
v_gene: TRBV29-1
CDR3aa: CSVPAGLNTEAFF
CDR3nt: TGCAGCGTACCCGCAGGCCTGAACACTGAAGCTTTCTTT

d_gene: NA
j_gene: TRBJ1-2
abundance: NA
v_gene: TRBV3-1
CDR3aa: CASSQYQGSLNHGYTF
CDR3nt: TGTGCCAGCAGCCAATATCAGGGGTCCCTGAACCATGGCTACACCTTC

d_gene: NA
j_gene: TRBJ2-1
abundance: NA
v_gene: TRBV7-2
CDR3aa: CASSLAMGDEQFF
CDR3nt: TGTGCCAGCAGCTTAGCGATGGGGGATGAGCAGTTCTTC